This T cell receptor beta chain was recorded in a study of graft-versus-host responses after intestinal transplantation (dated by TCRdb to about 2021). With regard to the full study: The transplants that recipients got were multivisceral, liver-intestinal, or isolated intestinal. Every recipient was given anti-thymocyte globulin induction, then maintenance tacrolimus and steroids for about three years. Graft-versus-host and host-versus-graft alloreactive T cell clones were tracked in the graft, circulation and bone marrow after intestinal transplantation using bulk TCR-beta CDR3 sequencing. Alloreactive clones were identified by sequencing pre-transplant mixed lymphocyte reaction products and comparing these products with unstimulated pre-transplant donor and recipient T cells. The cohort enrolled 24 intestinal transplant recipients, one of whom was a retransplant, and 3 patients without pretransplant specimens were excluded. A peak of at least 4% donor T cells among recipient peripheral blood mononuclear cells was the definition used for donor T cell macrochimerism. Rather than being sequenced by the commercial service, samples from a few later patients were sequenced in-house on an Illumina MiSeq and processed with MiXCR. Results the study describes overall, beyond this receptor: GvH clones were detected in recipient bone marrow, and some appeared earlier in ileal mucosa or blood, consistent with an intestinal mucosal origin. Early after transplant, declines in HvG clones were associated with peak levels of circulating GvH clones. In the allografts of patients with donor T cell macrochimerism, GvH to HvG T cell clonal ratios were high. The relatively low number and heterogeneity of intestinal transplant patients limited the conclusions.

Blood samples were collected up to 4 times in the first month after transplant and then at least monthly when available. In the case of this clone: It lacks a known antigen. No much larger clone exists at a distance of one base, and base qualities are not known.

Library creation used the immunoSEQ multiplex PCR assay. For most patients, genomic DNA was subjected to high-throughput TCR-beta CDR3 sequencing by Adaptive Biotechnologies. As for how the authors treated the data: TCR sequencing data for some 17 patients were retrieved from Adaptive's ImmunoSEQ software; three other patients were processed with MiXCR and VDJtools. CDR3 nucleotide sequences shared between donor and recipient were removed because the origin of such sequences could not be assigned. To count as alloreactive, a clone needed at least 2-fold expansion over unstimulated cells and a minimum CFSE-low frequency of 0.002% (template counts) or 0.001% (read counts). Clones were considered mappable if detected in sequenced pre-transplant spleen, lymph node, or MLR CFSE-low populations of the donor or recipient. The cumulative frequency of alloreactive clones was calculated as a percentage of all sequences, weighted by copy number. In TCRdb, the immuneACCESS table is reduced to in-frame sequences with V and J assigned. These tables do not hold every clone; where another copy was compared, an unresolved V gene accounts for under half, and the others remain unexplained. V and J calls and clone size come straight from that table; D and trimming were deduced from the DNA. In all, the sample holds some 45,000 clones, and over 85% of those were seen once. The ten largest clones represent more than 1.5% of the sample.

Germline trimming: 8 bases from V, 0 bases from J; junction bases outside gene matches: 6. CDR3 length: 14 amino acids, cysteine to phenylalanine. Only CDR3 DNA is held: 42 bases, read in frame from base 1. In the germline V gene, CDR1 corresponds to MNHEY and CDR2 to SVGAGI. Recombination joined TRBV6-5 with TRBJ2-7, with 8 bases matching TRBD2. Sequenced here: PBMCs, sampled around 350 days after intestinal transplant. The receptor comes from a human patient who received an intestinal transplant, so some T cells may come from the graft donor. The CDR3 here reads CASGASGSSYEQYF. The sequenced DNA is TGTGCCAGCGGTGCGAGCGGGAGCTCCTACGAGCAGTACTTC.